This T cell receptor (beta chain) was documented in a study of blood T cells in healthy people across ages. Broader study findings: Per-million-T-cell TCR beta diversity fell roughly linearly with age. Using unsorted PBMCs precluded a conclusive naive versus antigen-experienced comparison.

Using a J-beta primer mix together with a sample-barcoded 5' primer, a second PCR was run for roughly 7 to 11 cycles. TCRdb re-analysed the 5' RACE reads in MiXCR, keeping a single row per CDR3 protein. The sample lists about 800,000 distinct CDR3 sequences; more than 20% were seen once. For this clonotype: The antigen remains unidentified.

Germline CDR1 is SGHRS and CDR2 is YFSETQ. Between the trimmed V and J ends, which lost 5 bases and 4 bases, there was a span of 20 bases. The CDR3 runs to 16 residues. These same records also appear under a second study, on T cells of mothers and their children. That work contributes: No persistent microchimeric T cell clones were detected.

The receptor was isolated from a boy younger than 18 in good health. The sample was blood. The rearrangement links TRBV5-1 to TRBJ2-3, with D perhaps given as TRBD1 or TRBD2 (6 bases each). CDR3: CASRAVEGVWADTQYF. CDR3 bases: TGCGCCAGCAGAGCGGTGGAGGGGGTGTGGGCAGATACGCAGTATTTT.